This T cell receptor (beta chain) was identified during a study of control samples from healthy donors and cancer patients. Measured with immunoSEQ multiplex PCR; TCRdb has only the in-frame clones, and not every one. Counted here are about 120,000 clones, about 91% occurring once; the ten biggest clones make up less than 4%. The CDR3 spans 13 residues. The trim removed 8 bases at V and 13 bases at J, leaving 9 bases unmatched. The chain joins TRBV12-3 or TRBV12-4 to TRBJ1-6, with 9 bases matching TRBD1. This TCR was recovered from a man aged 40-49 years in good health. Sequenced input: blood. CDR3 sequence reads: CASGRQGDLPLHF. In DNA form, the CDR3 reads TGTGCCAGCGGACGACAGGGGGACTTGCCCCTCCACTTT.